Below, one T cell receptor (beta chain) is given with its context. Its target is not known. V was trimmed by 6 bases and J by 8 bases, leaving 13 bases between them. The CDR3 length is 12 residues. Germline CDR1 reads MNHEY; CDR2 reads SMNVEV (reference sequence). This sample stems from a study of shared clonotypes between healthy human individuals. Study-wide context: Researchers drew samples from two women and a few men aged 18 to 49.

TCRdb keeps only in-frame clones here, not all; method: immunoSEQ multiplex PCR. The sample lists over a million clones; roughly 75% were seen once. Study-wide results and limits: Among non-shared clonotypes, generation probabilities were lower than among those shared by all four donors. Relative to memory subsets, naive subsets generally showed larger estimated richness.

This clonotype originated in a man between 18 and 29 years old in good health. V gene TRBV27 combines with J gene TRBJ1-2; perhaps TRBD1 as D (5 bases). Sequenced sample: memory CD4+ T cells sorted from blood. Subset indicated: CD45RA-negative fraction. CDR3 amino acids: CASRQSGKGYTF. The DNA of the CDR3 is TGTGCCAGCAGGCAATCAGGGAAAGGCTACACCTTC.